The text below deals with one TCR beta chain. Produced via immunoSEQ multiplex PCR; TCRdb's table is partial and in-frame only. The sample holds roughly 80,000 clones, roughly 80% seen once. The data derive from a study of radiotherapy plus CTLA-4 blockade in lung cancer. Study-level background: Patients showed objective responses in 15% to 20% of cases, and disease control was achieved by 31%.

The source was peripheral blood, collected from a patient treated with radiotherapy plus ipilimumab. The TCR was taken from a human donor with non-small cell lung cancer whose response to radiotherapy plus ipilimumab could not be evaluated.

The CDR3 region is CASSEVVGEKLFF. CDR3 sequence (DNA): TGTGCCAGCAGCGAGGTGGTGGGTGAAAAACTGTTTTTT. This sequence joins TRBV2 and TRBJ1-4, with D hard to call. This CDR3 is built from 13 residues. Germline-derived CDR1 and CDR2 are SNHLY and FYNNEI. Trimming removed 6 bases at V and 7 bases at J, with 12 bases between.